This TCR beta chain originates from a study of human T cells and chemical hapten exposure. TCRdb independently ran MiXCR on the RACE reads; one entry per CDR3 protein. The sample consists of about 380,000 distinct CDR3 sequences, 5.1% of them appearing once. Described time point: pre-sensitization, week 0. The treatment is: therapeutic diphenylcyclopropenone sensitization with weekly scalp DPC. Germline loops: CDR1 LGHNT, CDR2 FRNRAP. Losses at the gene ends were 8 bases for V and 0 bases for J; bases not matched to a gene: 4. The CDR3 totals 14 residues. V gene TRBV12-5 combines with J gene TRBJ2-3; TRBD2 matches 8 bases. This TCR was sampled from a woman between 50 and 59 years old with alopecia areata. Some clones in this sample may be carry-over from other donors' samples. Sequencing used whole blood, obtained in connection with sensitization to the hapten diphenylcyclopropenone (DPC). The CDR3 coding sequence is TGTGCTAGTTCGCGGGGGGCTAGCACAGATACGCAGTATTTT. This codes for CASSRGASTDTQYF.